One and the same sample provided the 28 T cell receptor beta chains below, sequenced in a study of cytomegalovirus exposure and HLA in healthy donors. This table comes from immunoSEQ multiplex PCR, and its TCRdb copy is limited to in-frame clones, with some not included. The table shows 100,000 to 150,000 clones, with around 96% occurring only once. Sequenced: PBMCs. The receptors here all came from a young man in good health and CMV-seronegative.

This rearrangement joins TRBV11-2 to TRBJ2-1; no clear D gene. Germline lookup yields CDR1 SGHAT and CDR2 FQNNGV. V lost 6 bases, J lost 5 bases, and 8 bases lay in between. The CDR3 covers 12 residues. This CDR3 is CASRSLHNEQFF. DNA of the CDR3: TGTGCCAGCAGGTCCCTCCACAATGAGCAGTTCTTC.

This chain joins TRBV15 and TRBJ2-1; D remains ambiguous. Per the germline V gene, CDR1 is LNHNV and CDR2 is YYDKDF (reference sequence). The length of the CDR3 is 17 residues. Deletions cut 0 bases from V and 0 bases from J, with 12 bases between. CDR3 nucleotide sequence: TGTGCCACCAGCAGAGATGCGGAACTGAGCTCCTACAATGAGCAGTTCTTC. Translating it yields CATSRDAELSSYNEQFF.

The chain uses TRBV30 and TRBJ1-3; TRBD1 aligns across 8 bases. The V and J ends lost 2 bases and 2 bases, in that order; junction bases with no gene match: 8. There are 16 residues in the CDR3. Germline V gene lookup returns CDR1 GTSNPN and CDR2 SVGIG (reference sequence). The CDR3 protein is CAWSQRTGWTGNTIYF. The DNA of the CDR3 is TGTGCCTGGAGTCAGCGGACAGGGTGGACTGGAAACACCATATATTTT. The full variable domain, with the rest looked up from reference TRBV30 and TRBJ1-3, is SQTIHQWPATLVQPVGSPLSLECTVEGTSNPNLYWYRQAAGRGLQLLFYSVGIGQISSEVPQNLSASRPQDRQFILSSKKLLLSDSGFYLCAWSQRTGWTGNTIYFGEGSWLTVV.

The chain recombines TRBV4-1 with TRBJ2-7, with 7 bases aligning to TRBD1. There are 14 residues in the CDR3. V lost 4 bases and J lost 2; bases outside the gene matches: 5. CDR1 is MGHRA and CDR2 is YSYEKL in the germline V gene. CDR3 amino acids: CASSPRDSTYEQYF. The CDR3 bases are TGCGCCAGCAGCCCCCGGGACAGTACCTACGAGCAGTACTTC.

The chain recombines TRBV9 with TRBJ2-1; D may be TRBD2 (5 bases). The CDR3 runs 14 residues. V was shortened by 3 bases and J by 3 bases, with 10 bases between the two germline ends. CDR1 is SGDLS, CDR2 YYNGEE, per germline. CDR3 residues: CASSGSGFYNEQFF. The CDR3 bases are TGTGCCAGCAGCGGGAGCGGTTTCTACAATGAGCAGTTCTTC. Together with reference TRBV9 and TRBJ2-1, the CDR3 gives the full variable domain: DSGVTQTPKHLITATGQRVTLRCSPRSGDLSVYWYQQSLDQGLQFLIQYYNGEERAKGNILERFSAQQFPDLHSELNLSSLELGDSALYFCASSGSGFYNEQFFGPGTRLTVL.

The chain employs TRBV10-3 and TRBJ2-7; the D gene is possibly TRBD1 (6 bases). The V and J ends lost 11 bases and 3 bases respectively, with 14 bases between them. The CDR3 contains 12 residues. The germline gives CDR1 ENHRY, CDR2 SYGVKD. The CDR3 DNA sequence: TGTGCCTCCAGGGGACGTGGCTACGAGCAGTACTTC. It is translated as CASRGRGYEQYF.

V usage is TRBV19 and J usage is TRBJ2-7, with 7 bases aligning to TRBD2. The CDR3 sequence is 14 residues long. Germline lookup yields CDR1 LNHDA and CDR2 SQIVND (reference sequence). V lost 6 bases and J lost 0; bases outside the gene matches: 5. The CDR3 sequence: CASRGGFGSYEQYF. The CDR3 DNA sequence: TGTGCCAGTAGGGGAGGGTTTGGCTCCTACGAGCAGTACTTC. Combining the CDR3 with reference TRBV19 and TRBJ2-7 gives the whole variable domain DGGITQSPKYLFRKEGQNVTLSCEQNLNHDAMYWYRQDPGQGLRLIYYSQIVNDFQKGDIAEGYSVSREKKESFPLTVTSAQKNPTAFYLCASRGGFGSYEQYFGPGTRLTVT.

This clone was seen a handful of times. This rearrangement joins TRBV4-1 to TRBJ1-1, with TRBD1 as a possible D gene (6 bases). Deletions cut 1 base from V and 1 base from J, with 7 bases between. CDR1 and CDR2 from the germline V gene are MGHRA and YSYEKL. The CDR3 is 14 amino acids. The CDR3 DNA is TGCGCCAGCAGCCAAGCGACAGGGAACACTGAAGCTTTCTTT. Residues: CASSQATGNTEAFF.

The V and J genes are TRBV27 and TRBJ2-7, with 11 bases fitting TRBD2. The germline V gene encodes CDR1 MNHEY and CDR2 SMNVEV (reference sequence). The CDR3 is 15 residues long. V dropped 5 bases and J dropped 4; count of bases not matched to a gene: 7. The CDR3 is CASSLLAGGGYEQYF. CDR3 DNA: TGTGCCAGCAGTCTTCTAGCGGGAGGAGGTTACGAGCAGTACTTC.

V is TRBV27 and J is TRBJ2-2, with a weak D call TRBD2 (6 bases). CDR3 length equals 14 residues. V was shortened by 6 bases and J by 7 bases, with 15 bases between the two germline ends. CDR1 is MNHEY and CDR2 is SMNVEV in the germline V gene (reference sequence). The CDR3 sequence: CASRSGPGVGELFF. The CDR3 nucleotides are TGTGCCAGCAGGTCCGGTCCGGGGGTCGGGGAGCTGTTTTTT.

This rearrangement joins TRBV5-1 to TRBJ2-1; possible D gene TRBD1, 6 bases. The CDR3 runs to 17 residues. Trimming cost V 0 bases and J 6 bases, with 19 bases left between them. Germline lookup yields CDR1 SGHRS and CDR2 YFSETQ. The CDR3 nucleotides are TGCGCCAGCAGCTTGGAAACGGGTGGGGCAGGGGTCAATGAGCAGTTCTTC. Translating gives CASSLETGGAGVNEQFF.

The CDR3 DNA reads as TGTGCCAGCAGTGCCGAAAGACAGGGGGCGGGTACAGATACGCAGTATTTT. Translated, it gives CASSAERQGAGTDTQYF. V gene TRBV2 combines with J gene TRBJ2-3, with 10 nucleotides matching TRBD1. The CDR3 runs to 17 residues. J lost 3 bases, V lost 4 bases, and 10 bases had no gene match. Germline CDR1 reads SNHLY; CDR2 reads FYNNEI.

This chain links TRBV4-1 with TRBJ2-7; 15 bases are shared with TRBD2. Trimming took 1 base from V and 9 from J; bases not matched to a gene: 4. The CDR3 consists of 15 residues. Per the germline V gene, CDR1 is MGHRA and CDR2 is YSYEKL. CDR3 DNA: TGCGCCAGCAGCCAAGGGACTAGCGGGAGGGAGGTGCAGTACTTC. It yields the protein CASSQGTSGREVQYF.

The chain links TRBV6-6 to TRBJ1-5; D remains ambiguous. Trimming cost V 2 bases and J 1 base, with 12 bases left between them. The CDR3 loop spans 16 amino acids. Germline V gene lookup returns CDR1 MNHNY and CDR2 SVGAGI (reference sequence). The CDR3 protein is CASSYSSWESNQPQHF. For the CDR3, the DNA is TGTGCCAGCAGTTACAGTAGTTGGGAGAGCAATCAGCCCCAGCATTTT.

This chain links TRBV9 with TRBJ2-7; D unresolved. Between the trimmed V and J ends, which lost 4 bases and 3 bases, there was a span of 11 bases. The CDR3 totals 13 residues. The germline V gene encodes CDR1 SGDLS and CDR2 YYNGEE. In DNA form, the CDR3 reads TGTGCCAGCAGCCCTTTCGACATCTACGAGCAGTACTTC. This gives the protein CASSPFDIYEQYF.

V is TRBV13 and J is TRBJ1-5; D is possibly TRBD1 (6 bases). This CDR3 is built from 13 residues. Germline CDR1 is PRHDT and CDR2 is FYEKMQ (reference sequence). V was clipped by 3 bases and J by 4 bases, with 7 bases between them. CDR3 sequence reads: CASSFGTNQPQHF. DNA for the CDR3: TGTGCCAGCAGCTTTGGGACAAATCAGCCCCAGCATTTT.

This sequence joins TRBV6-5 and TRBJ2-2; D unclear. Trimming took off 0 bases at V and 2 bases at J, with 7 bases between the two ends. CDR3 length: 15 residues. CDR1 is MNHEY and CDR2 is SVGAGI in the germline V gene. The DNA of the CDR3 is TGTGCCAGCAGTTACTCCTCCACTAACACCGGGGAGCTGTTTTTT. Translating gives CASSYSSTNTGELFF.

This chain joins TRBV6-1 and TRBJ2-1; possible D gene TRBD1, 5 bases. V was shortened by 3 bases and J by 6 bases, with 12 bases between the two germline ends. The CDR3 is made up of 14 amino acids. Per the germline V gene, CDR1 is MNHNS and CDR2 is SASEGT. CDR3 nucleotides: TGTGCCAGCAGTGAGGGGCATCAAGCCAATGAGCAGTTCTTC. Translating gives CASSEGHQANEQFF.

The chain uses TRBV7-9 and TRBJ2-7; 11 bases are a match to TRBD2. Germline CDR1 reads SEHNR; CDR2 reads FQNEAQ (reference sequence). There are 18 residues in the CDR3. The V gene end was trimmed by 5 bases and the J gene end by 0 bases; junction bases not matched to a gene: 12. The chain's CDR3 is CASSPNPSSGRSSYEQYF. CDR3 DNA: TGTGCCAGCAGCCCCAACCCTTCTAGCGGGAGGAGCTCCTACGAGCAGTACTTC.

This chain connects TRBV28 to TRBJ2-1; D remains unclear. This CDR3 contains 12 residues. Germline V gene data show CDR1 as MDHEN and CDR2 as SYDVKM. Trimming shortened V by 6 bases and J by 3 bases, and 6 bases separated the two germline ends. The CDR3 DNA is TGTGCCAGCAGGCGCAACTACAATGAGCAGTTCTTC. It yields the protein CASRRNYNEQFF.

This sequence joins TRBV30 and TRBJ1-1; D call uncertain. V lost 2 bases and J 1 base, leaving 5 bases between the germline ends. The germline CDR1 and CDR2 sequences are GTSNPN and SVGIG (reference sequence). CDR3 length: 12 residues. In DNA, the CDR3 is TGTGCCTGGAGTCAGGAGAACACTGAAGCTTTCTTT. This sequence encodes CAWSQENTEAFF.

This rearrangement joins TRBV28 to TRBJ2-7, with 7 nucleotides matching TRBD1. The CDR3 is 14 amino acids. From germline, CDR1 is MDHEN and CDR2 SYDVKM. V shed 7 bases, J shed 0 bases, and the junction held 6 bases outside the gene matches. The CDR3: CASKLQGPSYEQYF. In nucleotides, the CDR3 is TGTGCCAGCAAGCTACAGGGGCCCTCCTACGAGCAGTACTTC. Based on the CDR3 plus reference TRBV28 and TRBJ2-7, the full variable domain is DVKVTQSSRYLVKRTGEKVFLECVQDMDHENMFWYRQDPGLGLRLIYFSYDVKMKEKGDIPEGYSVSREKKERFSLILESASTNQTSMYLCASKLQGPSYEQYFGPGTRLTVT.

This clone is a singleton in its sample. The chain combines TRBV6-1 with TRBJ2-3, with 12 nucleotides matching TRBD2. Germline CDR1 is MNHNS and CDR2 is SASEGT. The V segment lost 4 bases and the J segment 2 bases; nucleotides outside the gene matches: 1. The CDR3 consists of 15 residues. The CDR3 is CASSGLAGDTDTQYF. In DNA, the CDR3 is TGTGCCAGCAGTGGACTAGCGGGGGACACAGATACGCAGTATTTT.

This clone came up once. The rearrangement joins TRBV5-4 to TRBJ2-5, with D perhaps TRBD2 (6 bases). The ends were cut back, 4 bases at V and 2 bases at J, with 15 bases in the middle. In germline, CDR1 is SGHNT, CDR2 YYREEE (reference sequence). This CDR3 comprises 15 residues. CDR3 nucleotides: TGTGCCAGCAGCCCGGGGGAATTCCTACAAGAGACCCAGTACTTC. Its translation: CASSPGEFLQETQYF.

The chain has TRBV28 and TRBJ1-5; D is possibly TRBD1 (6 bases). CDR3 length: 14 residues. With 2 bases removed from V and 2 bases from J, the gap between germline ends came to 7 bases. Germline V lookup: CDR1 MDHEN, CDR2 SYDVKM. The CDR3 sequence: CASSLGGRNQPQHF. CDR3 coding DNA: TGTGCCAGCAGTTTAGGGGGCCGCAATCAGCCCCAGCATTTT.

The rearrangement uses TRBV5-1 and TRBJ2-3; TRBD1 aligns across 12 bases. The V gene end was trimmed by 4 bases and the J gene end by 4 bases; junction bases not matched to a gene: 7. The germline V gene encodes CDR1 SGHRS and CDR2 YFSETQ. The CDR3 runs to 16 residues. The CDR3 DNA reads TGCGCCAGCAGCCTCCAGGGACAGGGGGCTGCAGATACGCAGTATTTT. This encodes CASSLQGQGAADTQYF.

The chain couples TRBV9 to TRBJ1-1; 8 bases map to TRBD1. V shed 5 bases, J shed 4 bases, and the junction held 4 bases outside the gene matches. The CDR3 has 13 residues. Looked up from germline, CDR1 is SGDLS and CDR2 is YYNGEE. The CDR3 sequence is CASSPRGPTEAFF. The CDR3 DNA reads TGTGCCAGCAGTCCCAGGGGGCCCACTGAAGCTTTCTTT.

This chain uses TRBV6-5 with TRBJ1-5; no firm D call. Trimming took off 10 bases at V and 0 bases at J, with 16 bases between the two ends. The CDR3 extends over 15 amino acids. Looked up from germline, CDR1 is MNHEY and CDR2 is SVGAGI. Written as DNA, the CDR3 is TGTGCCACTAGGAGGGAAAAGTATAGCAATCAGCCCCAGCATTTT. Translation gives CATRREKYSNQPQHF.